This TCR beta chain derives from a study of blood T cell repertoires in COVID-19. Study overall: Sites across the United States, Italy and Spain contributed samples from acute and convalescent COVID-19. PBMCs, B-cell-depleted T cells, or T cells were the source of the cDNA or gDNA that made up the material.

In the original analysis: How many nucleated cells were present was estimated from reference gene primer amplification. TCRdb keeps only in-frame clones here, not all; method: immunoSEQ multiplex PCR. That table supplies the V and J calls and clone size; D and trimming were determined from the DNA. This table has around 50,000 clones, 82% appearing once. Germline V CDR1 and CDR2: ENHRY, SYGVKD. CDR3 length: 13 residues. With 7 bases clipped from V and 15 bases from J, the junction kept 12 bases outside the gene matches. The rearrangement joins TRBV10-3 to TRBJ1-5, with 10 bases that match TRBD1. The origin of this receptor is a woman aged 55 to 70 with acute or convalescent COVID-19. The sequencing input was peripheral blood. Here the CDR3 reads CAITEGQGTTPHF. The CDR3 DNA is TGTGCCATCACCGAGGGACAGGGGACCACCCCGCATTTT.